This TCR beta chain was retrieved from a study of shared clonotypes between healthy human individuals. This CDR3 region has 15 residues. Trimming took off 0 bases at V and 2 bases at J, with 11 bases between the two ends. CDR1 and CDR2 (germline): GTSNPN, SVGIG (reference sequence). Overall study findings and caveats: When compared with the clonotypes that were shared by all four sorted-subset donors, the non-shared clonotypes turned out to have lower generation probabilities.

The table came from immunoSEQ multiplex PCR; TCRdb's copy has only in-frame clones and leaves some out. The sample lists some 2.1 million clones; just under 95% were seen once. As defined, naive CD8 cells were CD45RO-negative and positively selected for CCR7, with terminally differentiated effector memory CD45RA+ cells excluded. A remark on this clone: Its target is not known.

The chain employs TRBV30 and TRBJ1-3; weak D call: TRBD1 (5 bases). Material for sequencing was naive CD8+ T cells sorted from blood. This receptor was taken from a young man in good health. CDR3 region: CAWSVLWGPGNTIYF. CDR3 nucleotides: TGTGCCTGGAGTGTACTTTGGGGACCTGGAAACACCATATATTTT.